A single sample gave rise to the 27 T cell receptor beta chains below, sequenced in a study of shared clonotypes between healthy human individuals. TCRdb's table, derived via immunoSEQ multiplex PCR, lists solely in-frame clones and lacks some. The sample lists roughly 510,000 clones, around 79% occurring once. Sequencing used PBMCs. All receptors derive from a woman aged 40 to 49 in good health. Some clones in this sample may be carry-over from other donors' samples.

The chain links TRBV5-1 to TRBJ1-1; possible D gene TRBD1, 6 bases. The CDR3 covers 15 residues. Germline V lookup: CDR1 SGHRS, CDR2 YFSETQ. V lost 4 bases, J lost 6 bases, and 19 bases lay in between. The CDR3 loop is CASSRTTEGVAEAFF. DNA of the CDR3: TGCGCCAGCAGCCGCACGACCGAGGGGGTGGCTGAAGCTTTCTTT.

The chain employs TRBV28 and TRBJ2-5; 11 bases fit TRBD1. The CDR3 spans 16 residues. CDR1 MDHEN and CDR2 SYDVKM come from the germline V gene. V lost 6 bases and J lost 3; bases outside the gene matches: 9. The CDR3 DNA sequence: TGTGCCAGCAGGCCCACCGGGACAGGGGGTAAAGAGACCCAGTACTTC. Protein: CASRPTGTGGKETQYF.

The chain combines TRBV4-1 with TRBJ2-3; D may be TRBD2 (5 bases). V was shortened by 0 bases and J by 9 bases, with 16 bases between the two germline ends. CDR3 size: 15 residues. The germline gives CDR1 MGHRA, CDR2 YSYEKL. Written as DNA, the CDR3 is TGCGCCAGCAGCCAAGATAAAGGAGGAGACCGAACGCAGTATTTT. Translation: CASSQDKGGDRTQYF.

About this clone: Being one base from a much bigger clone, this may be a read error. Other DNA variants within this sample encode the same CDR3. V gene TRBV7-2 combines with J gene TRBJ2-5; perhaps TRBD1 as D (6 bases). Trimming stripped 4 bases from V and 2 bases from J, with 8 bases between. Germline loops: CDR1 SGHTA, CDR2 FQGNSA. This CDR3 has 13 residues. The CDR3 loop is CASSYRVQETQYF. The CDR3 DNA reads TGTGCCAGCAGCTACAGGGTGCAAGAGACCCAGTACTTC.

V is TRBV27 and J is TRBJ2-7, with TRBD2 matching 9 bases. The CDR3 runs to 12 residues. V shed 6 bases and J 5 bases; nucleotides not matched to a gene: 2. Germline loops: CDR1 MNHEY, CDR2 SMNVEV (reference sequence). CDR3 loop: CASSLAGHEQYF. As DNA, the CDR3 is TGTGCCAGCAGCCTAGCGGGACACGAGCAGTACTTC.

The chain combines TRBV15 with TRBJ1-2; TRBD1 agrees at 8 bases. Germline CDR1 LNHNV, CDR2 YYDKDF (reference sequence). The V segment lost 3 bases and the J segment 4 bases; nucleotides outside the gene matches: 7. This CDR3 has 15 amino acids. CDR3 protein: CATSRDRAALYGYTF. CDR3 nucleotide sequence: TGTGCCACCAGCAGGGACAGGGCAGCTCTCTATGGCTACACCTTC.

The chain combines TRBV7-9 with TRBJ1-1, with D hard to call. Trimming took off 5 bases at V and 1 base at J, with 14 bases between the two ends. The CDR3 length is 15 residues. The germline CDR1 and CDR2 sequences are SEHNR and FQNEAQ (reference sequence). Here the CDR3 DNA reads TGTGCCAGCAGCCCGAGTGGCGTAAAGAACACTGAAGCTTTCTTT. It encodes CASSPSGVKNTEAFF.

The chain uses TRBV28 and TRBJ2-3; 10 bases line up with TRBD2. Germline lookup yields CDR1 MDHEN and CDR2 SYDVKM. J was trimmed by 6 bases and V by 6 bases; bases with no gene match: 6. This CDR3 has 14 residues. As DNA, the CDR3 is TGTGCCAGCAGGAATAGCGGGAGGCAGGATACGCAGTATTTT. Residues: CASRNSGRQDTQYF. Filled out from reference TRBV28 and TRBJ2-3, the complete variable domain reads DVKVTQSSRYLVKRTGEKVFLECVQDMDHENMFWYRQDPGLGLRLIYFSYDVKMKEKGDIPEGYSVSREKKERFSLILESASTNQTSMYLCASRNSGRQDTQYFGPGTRLTVL.

The chain couples TRBV19 to TRBJ2-6; D may be TRBD1 (6 bases). V shed 0 bases and J shed 0 bases, with 12 bases lying between them. This CDR3 is built from 18 residues. In germline, CDR1 is LNHDA, CDR2 SQIVND (reference sequence). CDR3: CASSIDLWDISGANVLTF. The CDR3 nucleotides are TGTGCCAGTAGTATAGATCTGTGGGACATCTCTGGGGCCAACGTCCTGACTTTC. Full variable domain (rest looked up from reference TRBV19 and TRBJ2-6): DGGITQSPKYLFRKEGQNVTLSCEQNLNHDAMYWYRQDPGQGLRLIYYSQIVNDFQKGDIAEGYSVSREKKESFPLTVTSAQKNPTAFYLCASSIDLWDISGANVLTFGAGSRLTVL.

In this sample, this clone turned up many times. CDR3 sequence (DNA): TGTGCCAGCAGTGACGGACAGGGGTACGAGGGGCAGTTCTTC. Translation: CASSDGQGYEGQFF. V is TRBV6-1 and J is TRBJ2-1, with 9 bases aligning to TRBD1. The CDR3 sequence is 14 residues long. Germline CDR1 reads MNHNS; CDR2 reads SASEGT. The junction had 9 bases not matched to a gene; V was cut back by 3 bases and J by 12 bases.

The chain is built from TRBV25-1 and TRBJ2-7, with no clear D. Trimming left V 7 bases short and J 1 base short, with 11 bases between. CDR1 is MGHDK and CDR2 is SYGVNS in the germline V gene. The CDR3 is 13 residues long. The CDR3 is CASIQTDSYEQYF. The CDR3 DNA reads as TGTGCCAGCATCCAGACGGATTCCTACGAGCAGTACTTC.

The CDR3 DNA sequence: TGTGCCAGTAGTATACGAGGGGGTGTAGGCACAGATACGCAGTATTTT. This gives the protein CASSIRGGVGTDTQYF. The rearrangement links TRBV19 to TRBJ2-3; D may be TRBD1 (6 bases). This CDR3 comprises 16 residues. Germline CDR1 reads LNHDA; CDR2 reads SQIVND (reference sequence). V shed 2 bases and J shed 1 base, with 13 bases lying between them. The entire variable domain, with the rest obtained from reference TRBV19 and TRBJ2-3, is as follows: DGGITQSPKYLFRKEGQNVTLSCEQNLNHDAMYWYRQDPGQGLRLIYYSQIVNDFQKGDIAEGYSVSREKKESFPLTVTSAQKNPTAFYLCASSIRGGVGTDTQYFGPGTRLTVL.

This clone was seen more than once but under ten times. The V call is TRBV28, the J call TRBJ1-1; no reliable D call. The CDR3 has 10 residues. V was clipped by 10 bases and J by 7 bases, with 10 bases between them. The germline gives CDR1 MDHEN, CDR2 SYDVKM. The CDR3 DNA sequence: TGTGCCACCCGGACGGATGAAGCTTTCTTT. This encodes CATRTDEAFF.

The rearrangement uses TRBV5-1 and TRBJ1-1; D is unresolved. Between the trimmed V and J ends, which lost 2 bases and 4 bases, there was a span of 9 bases. Germline-derived CDR1 and CDR2 are SGHRS and YFSETQ. This CDR3 has 13 residues. The CDR3 DNA reads TGCGCCAGCAGCTTCCGGATGGGCACTGAAGCTTTCTTT. Translating gives CASSFRMGTEAFF.

Only one count was recorded for this clone. The V gene is TRBV5-1, the J gene TRBJ2-5; tentative D call: TRBD1 (6 bases). Per the germline V gene, CDR1 is SGHRS and CDR2 is YFSETQ. There are 15 residues in the CDR3. Between the trimmed V and J ends, which lost 4 bases and 5 bases, there was a span of 18 bases. CDR3: CASSPLYRDWETQYF. The CDR3, as DNA: TGCGCCAGCAGCCCTCTCTACAGGGATTGGGAGACCCAGTACTTC.

As for this clone: A read error likely explains this, since a far larger clone differs by one base. The same CDR3 can be traced to other DNA sequences in this sample. In DNA form, the CDR3 reads TGTGCCAGCAGCCCCGGACAGAACACTGAAGCTTTCTTT. This translates into CASSPGQNTEAFF. The gene calls are TRBV4-2 and TRBJ1-1, with D possibly being TRBD1 (5 bases). The CDR3 consists of 13 residues. Trimming shortened V by 4 bases and J by 1 base, and 7 bases separated the two germline ends. Germline CDR1 and CDR2: LGHNA and YNFKEQ.

In regard to this clone: A far larger clone differs by one base, so this is likely a read error. CDR3 DNA: TGTGCCAGCAGCTCCCCTGAGTGGATTCGGGACATTGAAGCTTTCTTT. Translation gives CASSSPEWIRDIEAFF. The chain links TRBV7-2 to TRBJ1-1; tentative D call: TRBD1 (6 bases). Germline V lookup: CDR1 SGHTA, CDR2 FQGNSA. This CDR3 contains 16 residues. Trimming pared 4 bases from V and 7 bases from J, leaving 22 bases between.

V is TRBV9 and J is TRBJ1-6; unclear D gene. V lost 0 bases and J 9 bases, leaving 7 bases between the germline ends. CDR1 is SGDLS and CDR2 is YYNGEE in the germline V gene. The CDR3 covers 13 residues. The CDR3 is CASSVATSSPLHF. The CDR3 DNA reads TGTGCCAGCAGCGTAGCTACAAGTTCACCCCTCCACTTT. The complete variable domain, with remaining parts taken from reference TRBV9 and TRBJ1-6, reads DSGVTQTPKHLITATGQRVTLRCSPRSGDLSVYWYQQSLDQGLQFLIQYYNGEERAKGNILERFSAQQFPDLHSELNLSSLELGDSALYFCASSVATSSPLHFGNGTRLTVT.

The chain links TRBV30 to TRBJ1-6, with a tentative D call TRBD1 (5 bases). This CDR3 spans 13 amino acids. V dropped 3 bases and J dropped 10 bases, with 13 bases sitting between them. Germline V lookup: CDR1 GTSNPN, CDR2 SVGIG (reference sequence). The CDR3 DNA sequence: TGTGCCTGGAGGGGCCGGGGCGAATCACCCCTCCACTTT. It translates to CAWRGRGESPLHF.

This chain links TRBV9 with TRBJ2-3; D is undetermined. CDR3 length: 14 residues. With 0 bases removed from V and 5 bases from J, the gap between germline ends came to 10 bases. CDR1 and CDR2 (germline): SGDLS, YYNGEE. As DNA, the CDR3 is TGTGCCAGCAGCGTAGCTTTTATTGGAGATACGCAGTATTTT. Its protein is CASSVAFIGDTQYF.

The chain combines TRBV7-9 with TRBJ1-4; 7 bases are a match to TRBD1. CDR3 size: 16 residues. Trimming took 5 bases from V and 8 from J; bases not matched to a gene: 14. Germline values: CDR1 SEHNR, CDR2 FQNEAQ (reference sequence). CDR3 residues: CASSIRQGPPGEKLFF. The CDR3 DNA is TGTGCCAGCAGCATTAGACAGGGCCCCCCTGGGGAAAAACTGTTTTTT.

V and J are TRBV4-1 and TRBJ1-5, with D hard to call. This CDR3 is built from 16 residues. CDR1 and CDR2 (germline): MGHRA, YSYEKL. V dropped 4 bases and J dropped 1 base, with 14 bases sitting between them. CDR3 DNA sequence: TGCGCCAGCAGCCCATTCCAGTCCCAAAGCAATCAGCCCCAGCATTTT. It yields the protein CASSPFQSQSNQPQHF.

The V call is TRBV27, the J call TRBJ2-5, with 10 bases fitting TRBD1. In germline, CDR1 is MNHEY, CDR2 SMNVEV (reference sequence). J lost 1 base, V lost 5 bases, and 4 bases had no gene match. This CDR3 is 15 amino acids long. CDR3 sequence: CASSPGQGFQETQYF. CDR3 DNA sequence: TGTGCCAGCAGTCCGGGACAGGGGTTCCAAGAGACCCAGTACTTC.

This chain links TRBV30 with TRBJ1-3; tentative D call: TRBD1 (6 bases). The CDR3 length is 16 residues. The germline V gene encodes CDR1 GTSNPN and CDR2 SVGIG (reference sequence). Trimming left V 4 bases short and J 0 bases short, with 16 bases between. The CDR3 protein is CAWTLGGAVSGNTIYF. CDR3 bases: TGTGCCTGGACCTTAGGGGGGGCCGTCTCTGGAAACACCATATATTTT.

In the case of this clone: Other nucleotide sequences in the sample specify the same CDR3. The gene calls are TRBV28 and TRBJ2-2, with no clear D. The germline V gene has CDR1 MDHEN and CDR2 SYDVKM. The CDR3 has 11 amino acids. V lost 5 bases to trimming and J lost 6 bases, with 4 bases between them. The CDR3 sequence: CASSPPGELFF. The CDR3 DNA is TGTGCCAGCAGTCCCCCCGGGGAGCTGTTTTTT.

This rearrangement joins TRBV7-8 to TRBJ2-5, with D possibly TRBD2 on 6 matching bases. Germline CDR1 is SGHVS and CDR2 is FQNEAQ. The germline V and J ends were trimmed by 1 base and 6 bases, with 21 bases remaining between them. This CDR3 is 17 amino acids long. The CDR3 nucleotides are TGTGCCAGCAGCTTAGGCGGCGGGACCCACAAGGAGAAGACCCAGTACTTC. Translation: CASSLGGGTHKEKTQYF.

The V and J genes are TRBV11-2 and TRBJ2-2, with D possibly matching TRBD1 (6 bases). The CDR3 has 16 residues. V shed 1 base and J shed 3 bases, with 12 bases lying between them. CDR1 is SGHAT, CDR2 FQNNGV, per germline. CDR3 nucleotide sequence: TGTGCCAGCAGCTTAGCGGCCAGGGGCCACACCGGGGAGCTGTTTTTT. Translating it yields CASSLAARGHTGELFF.